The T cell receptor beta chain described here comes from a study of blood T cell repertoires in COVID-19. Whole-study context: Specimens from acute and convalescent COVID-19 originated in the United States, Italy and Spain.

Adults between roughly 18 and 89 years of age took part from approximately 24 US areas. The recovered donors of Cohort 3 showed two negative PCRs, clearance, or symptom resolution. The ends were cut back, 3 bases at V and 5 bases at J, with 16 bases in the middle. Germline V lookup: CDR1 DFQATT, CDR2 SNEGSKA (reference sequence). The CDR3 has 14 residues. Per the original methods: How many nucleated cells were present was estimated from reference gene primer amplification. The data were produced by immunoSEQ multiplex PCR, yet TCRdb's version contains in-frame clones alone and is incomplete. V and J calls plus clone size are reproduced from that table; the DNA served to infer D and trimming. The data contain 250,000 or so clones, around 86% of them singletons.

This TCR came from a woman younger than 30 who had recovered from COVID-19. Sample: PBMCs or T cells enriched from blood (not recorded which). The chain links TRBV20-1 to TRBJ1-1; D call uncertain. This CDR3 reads CSASYLSGRTEAFF. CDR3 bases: TGCAGTGCTAGTTATTTGTCGGGGAGGACTGAAGCTTTCTTT.